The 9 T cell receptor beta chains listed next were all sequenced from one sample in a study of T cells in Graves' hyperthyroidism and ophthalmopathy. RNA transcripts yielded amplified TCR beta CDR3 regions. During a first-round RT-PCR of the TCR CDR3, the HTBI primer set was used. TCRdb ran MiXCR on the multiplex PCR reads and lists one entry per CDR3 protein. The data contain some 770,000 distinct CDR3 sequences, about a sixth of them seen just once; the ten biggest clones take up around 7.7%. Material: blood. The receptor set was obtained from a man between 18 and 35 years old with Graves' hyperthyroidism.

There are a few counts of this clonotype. In DNA form, the CDR3 reads TGTGCCAGCAGTATTAGCGGCACCCAAGAGACCCAGTACTTC. This translates into CASSISGTQETQYF. This chain connects TRBV12-3 or TRBV12-4 to TRBJ2-5, with a tentative D call TRBD2 (6 bases). CDR3 length equals 14 residues. V lost 5 bases and J lost 1, with 11 bases in between.

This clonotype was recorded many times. The CDR3 region is CSVSSSHYSNQPQHF. CDR3 nucleotides: TGCAGTGTATCCAGCTCCCATTATAGCAATCAGCCCCAGCATTTT. This sequence joins TRBV20-1 and TRBJ1-5; the D is unclear. Germline CDR1 DFQATT, CDR2 SNEGSKA (reference sequence). This CDR3 spans 15 amino acids. The V end was cut by 7 bases, the J end by 0 bases, with 16 bases between.

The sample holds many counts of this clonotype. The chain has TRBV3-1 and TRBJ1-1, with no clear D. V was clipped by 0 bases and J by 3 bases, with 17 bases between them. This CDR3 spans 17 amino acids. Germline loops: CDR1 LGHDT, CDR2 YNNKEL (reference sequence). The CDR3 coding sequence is TGTGCCAGCAGCCAAGATAAAGAACTGGGCTCGGACACTGAAGCTTTCTTT. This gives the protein CASSQDKELGSDTEAFF.

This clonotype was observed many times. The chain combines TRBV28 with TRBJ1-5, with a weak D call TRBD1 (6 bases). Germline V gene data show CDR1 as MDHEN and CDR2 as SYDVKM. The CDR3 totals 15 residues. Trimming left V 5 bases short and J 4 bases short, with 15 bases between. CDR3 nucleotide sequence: TGTGCCAGCAGTGAGACAGGTTCTTGGAATCAGCCCCAGCATTTT. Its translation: CASSETGSWNQPQHF.

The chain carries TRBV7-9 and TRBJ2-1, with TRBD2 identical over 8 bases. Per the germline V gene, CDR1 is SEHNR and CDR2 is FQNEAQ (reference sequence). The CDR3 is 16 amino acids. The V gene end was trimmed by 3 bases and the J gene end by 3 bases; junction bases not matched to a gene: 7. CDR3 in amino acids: CASSFEGTRLYNEQFF. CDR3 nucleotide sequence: TGTGCCAGCAGCTTTGAAGGGACTAGACTCTACAATGAGCAGTTCTTC.

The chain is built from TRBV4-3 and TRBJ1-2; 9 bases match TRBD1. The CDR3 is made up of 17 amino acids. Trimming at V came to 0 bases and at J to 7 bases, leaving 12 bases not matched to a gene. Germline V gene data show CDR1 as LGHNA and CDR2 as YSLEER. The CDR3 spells CASSQESRTGDQRGYTF. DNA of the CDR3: TGCGCCAGCAGCCAAGAGAGCCGGACAGGGGATCAGCGTGGCTACACCTTC.

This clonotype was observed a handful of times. The CDR3 is CASSLEGEGEQFF. Written as DNA, the CDR3 is TGTGCCAGCAGCTTAGAGGGGGAGGGAGAGCAGTTCTTC. The chain couples TRBV7-8 to TRBJ2-1; possibly TRBD2 for D (7 bases). V lost 1 base and J 10 bases, leaving 11 bases between the germline ends. The germline V gene has CDR1 SGHVS and CDR2 FQNEAQ. CDR3 length: 13 residues.

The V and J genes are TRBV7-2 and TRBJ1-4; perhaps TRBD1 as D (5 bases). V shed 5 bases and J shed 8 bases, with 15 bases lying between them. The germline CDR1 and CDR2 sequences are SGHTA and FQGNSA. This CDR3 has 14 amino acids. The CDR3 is CASSLSQGQEKLFF. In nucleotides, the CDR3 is TGTGCCAGCAGCCTCTCCCAGGGTCAAGAAAAACTGTTTTTT.

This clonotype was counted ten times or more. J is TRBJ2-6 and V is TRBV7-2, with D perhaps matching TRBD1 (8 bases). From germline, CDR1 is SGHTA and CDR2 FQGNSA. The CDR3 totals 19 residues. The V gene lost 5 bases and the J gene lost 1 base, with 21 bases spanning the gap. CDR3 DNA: TGTGCCAGCAGCCCACGGGGGGCAGGGGGCCATTCTGGGGCCAACGTCCTGACTTTC. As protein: CASSPRGAGGHSGANVLTF.